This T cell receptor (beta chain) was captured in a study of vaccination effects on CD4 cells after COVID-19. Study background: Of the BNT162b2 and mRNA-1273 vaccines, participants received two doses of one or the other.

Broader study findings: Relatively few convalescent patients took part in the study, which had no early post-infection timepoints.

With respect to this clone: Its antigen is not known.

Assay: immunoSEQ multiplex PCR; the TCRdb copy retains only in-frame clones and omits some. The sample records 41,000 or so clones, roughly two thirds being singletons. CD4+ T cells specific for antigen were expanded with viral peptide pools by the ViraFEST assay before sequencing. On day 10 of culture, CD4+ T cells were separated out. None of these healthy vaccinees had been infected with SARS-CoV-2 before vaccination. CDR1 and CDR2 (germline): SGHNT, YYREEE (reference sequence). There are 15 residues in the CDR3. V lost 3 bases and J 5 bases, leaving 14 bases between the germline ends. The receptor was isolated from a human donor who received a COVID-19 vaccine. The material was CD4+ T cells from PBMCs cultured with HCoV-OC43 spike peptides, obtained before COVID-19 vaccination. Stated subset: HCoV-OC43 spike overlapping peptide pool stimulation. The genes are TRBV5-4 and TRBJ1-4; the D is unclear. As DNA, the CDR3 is TGTGCCAGCAGCTCCCACCCGGACGGGAATGAAAAACTGTTTTTT. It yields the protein CASSSHPDGNEKLFF.